The 20 T cell receptor beta chains given below trace back to one sample, sequenced in a study of Graves' ophthalmopathy and Graves' hyperthyroidism. Amplification targeted the TCR beta CDR3 regions, with RNA transcripts as the source material. The workflow started with a first-round RT-PCR run with HTBI primers and then moved on to a second-round multiplex PCR. Each CDR3 protein is one row after TCRdb ran MiXCR on the multiplex PCR reads. The data show about 620,000 distinct CDR3 sequences, around a fifth seen once. The sample was peripheral blood. The source of these receptors is a woman aged 18-35 years with stable Graves' hyperthyroidism. Some clones in this sample may be carry-over from other donors' samples.

In its sample, this clonotype was seen many times. The genes are TRBV28 and TRBJ1-5; TRBD1 is a possible D gene (6 bases). The CDR3 extends over 15 amino acids. Trimming took off 3 bases at V and 0 bases at J, with 9 bases between the two ends. Germline loops: CDR1 MDHEN, CDR2 SYDVKM. CDR3: CASSFQGSSNQPQHF. CDR3 DNA sequence: TGTGCCAGCAGTTTCCAGGGGTCTAGCAATCAGCCCCAGCATTTT.

J is TRBJ2-7 and V is TRBV5-1, with 8 positions matching TRBD1. V gave up 2 bases and J gave up 4 bases; unmatched junction bases: 5. Looked up from germline, CDR1 is SGHRS and CDR2 is YFSETQ. The CDR3 sequence is 14 residues long. Written as DNA, the CDR3 is TGCGCCAGCAGCTTTCAGGGGGCGAGGTACGAGCAGTACTTC. This codes for CASSFQGARYEQYF.

This clonotype was seen many times. A junction end diverges from the germline sequence, so it may reflect a read error. The chain links TRBV20-1 to TRBJ1-6; D remains ambiguous. The CDR3 is 16 amino acids. CDR1 and CDR2 from the germline V gene are DFQATT and SNEGSKA (reference sequence). The CDR3 region has the DNA TGCAGTGCGAGAGGGTCCAAGAGCTCCTATAATTCACCCCTCCACTTT. Translated, it gives CSARGSKSSYNSPLHF.

V and J are TRBV6-2 or TRBV6-3 and TRBJ1-2; no reliable D call. The germline gives CDR1 MNHEY, CDR2 SVGEGT. The V end lost 5 bases, the J end lost 3 bases, and 10 bases lay between the germline ends. This CDR3 is 13 amino acids long. CDR3 sequence: CASSATSDYGYTF. CDR3 in DNA: TGTGCCAGCAGTGCGACAAGTGACTATGGCTACACCTTC.

This chain connects TRBV28 to TRBJ2-7; no definite D call. Deletions cut 8 bases from V and 5 bases from J, with 7 bases between. The CDR3 runs to 10 residues. Germline values: CDR1 MDHEN, CDR2 SYDVKM. CDR3 DNA sequence: TGTGCCAGCTGGGGTAACGAGCAGTACTTC. As protein: CASWGNEQYF.

As to this clonotype: This sequence may be a read error, since a much larger clone differs from it by one base. The CDR3 ends on some other residue instead of the conserved phenylalanine or tryptophan, so this is likely a read error. The genes are TRBV13 and TRBJ2-7; D not certain. The germline V and J ends were trimmed by 7 bases and 3 bases, with 16 bases remaining between them. Germline V gene data show CDR1 as PRHDT and CDR2 as FYEKMQ (reference sequence). The CDR3 is 14 amino acids. Here the CDR3 reads CASNLGQASYEQYL. The CDR3 coding sequence is TGTGCCAGCAACCTAGGGCAGGCAAGCTACGAGCAGTACCTC.

CDR3 amino acids: CASSPTQYEQYF. The CDR3 bases are TGTGCCAGCAGCCCTACCCAATACGAGCAGTACTTC. The gene calls are TRBV6-1 and TRBJ2-7, with D unclear. The germline V and J ends were trimmed by 6 bases and 4 bases, with 10 bases remaining between them. This CDR3 comprises 12 residues. Germline loops: CDR1 MNHNS, CDR2 SASEGT.

This clonotype was detected many times. The V and J genes are TRBV7-6 and TRBJ1-3; D is unresolved. The V and J ends lost 4 bases and 1 base respectively, with 8 bases between them. Germline CDR1 reads SGHVS; CDR2 reads FNYEAQ. CDR3 length: 14 residues. The CDR3 loop is CASSSGISGNTIYF. The CDR3 DNA reads TGTGCCAGCAGCTCCGGGATTTCTGGAAACACCATATATTTT. Filled out from reference TRBV7-6 and TRBJ1-3, the complete variable domain reads GAGVSQSPRYKVTKRGQDVALRCDPISGHVSLYWYRQALGQGPEFLTYFNYEAQQDKSGLPNDRFSAERPEGSISTLTIQRTEQRDSAMYRCASSSGISGNTIYFGEGSWLTVV.

This clonotype was detected many times. Here the CDR3 reads CASSIFGRGANQPQHF. CDR3 nucleotides: TGTGCCAGTAGTATTTTCGGGAGGGGTGCCAATCAGCCCCAGCATTTT. The genes are TRBV19 and TRBJ1-5; D possibly corresponds to TRBD1 (5 bases). The V end was cut by 3 bases, the J end by 3 bases, with 15 bases between. The germline V gene has CDR1 LNHDA and CDR2 SQIVND (reference sequence). This CDR3 has 16 residues.

This clonotype was seen at least ten times. This chain connects TRBV20-1 to TRBJ2-5, with D perhaps matching TRBD2 (6 bases). V gave up 4 bases and J gave up 5 bases, with 17 bases separating them. CDR3 size: 14 residues. The germline gives CDR1 DFQATT, CDR2 SNEGSKA (reference sequence). As DNA, the CDR3 is TGCAGTGCTAACAGATCCCCTGGAGGGGAGACCCAGTACTTC. Its translation: CSANRSPGGETQYF.

This clonotype was seen many times. The genes are TRBV12-3 or TRBV12-4 and TRBJ1-1; 10 bases match TRBD1. The CDR3 runs 15 residues. J was trimmed by 1 base and V by 6 bases; bases with no gene match: 5. The CDR3 reads CASRSGQGQNTEAFF. The DNA of the CDR3 is TGTGCCAGCAGGTCGGGACAGGGGCAGAACACTGAAGCTTTCTTT.

At least ten counts were recorded for this clonotype. The chain joins TRBV6-1 to TRBJ1-2; D is possibly TRBD1 (5 bases). This CDR3 is built from 14 residues. The V gene lost 4 bases and the J gene lost 6 bases, with 15 bases spanning the gap. CDR1 and CDR2 (germline): MNHNS, SASEGT. In DNA form, the CDR3 reads TGTGCCAGCAGTGCCGCTTGGGGGAATAATGGCTACACCTTC. Translating it yields CASSAAWGNNGYTF.

This clonotype was detected ten times or more. J is TRBJ1-2 and V is TRBV12-3 or TRBV12-4; D unresolved. V lost 1 base to trimming and J lost 6 bases, with 15 bases between them. The CDR3 sequence is 15 residues long. CDR3 amino acids: CASSLGVWQADGYTF. CDR3 DNA sequence: TGTGCCAGCAGTTTAGGAGTCTGGCAGGCGGATGGCTACACCTTC.

In the case of this clonotype: A clone one base away is much larger, so this may be a read error. The final CDR3 position lacks the conserved phenylalanine or tryptophan, pointing to a likely read error. The chain couples TRBV27 to TRBJ2-7; 7 nucleotides line up with TRBD1. The CDR3 runs to 14 residues. CDR1 and CDR2 (germline): MNHEY, SMNVEV (reference sequence). This chain's CDR3 is CAGSLGDSLYEQYS. The DNA of the CDR3 is TGTGCCGGCAGTCTCGGGGACAGCCTTTACGAGCAGTACTCC.

The chain couples TRBV20-1 to TRBJ2-7; 11 bases are a match to TRBD2. The CDR3 has 17 residues. Trimming cost V 5 bases and J 0 bases; bases outside gene matches: 12. Germline V lookup: CDR1 DFQATT, CDR2 SNEGSKA (reference sequence). The CDR3 DNA reads TGCAGTGCTGGCCGATCTAGCGGGGGGTCCGGCTCCTACGAGCAGTACTTC. It translates to CSAGRSSGGSGSYEQYF.

This clonotype was detected ten times or more. The V gene is TRBV12-3 or TRBV12-4, the J gene TRBJ1-6; TRBD1 agrees at 9 bases. The length of the CDR3 is 14 residues. V shed 2 bases and J 10 bases; nucleotides not matched to a gene: 3. This CDR3 reads CASSLRTGESPLHF. The CDR3 region has the DNA TGTGCCAGCAGTTTAAGGACAGGGGAATCACCCCTCCACTTT.

This clonotype was recorded many times. The rearrangement joins TRBV20-1 to TRBJ2-7; D is unclear. This CDR3 spans 11 amino acids. V was shortened by 5 bases and J by 3 bases, with 8 bases between the two germline ends. Germline V gene lookup returns CDR1 DFQATT and CDR2 SNEGSKA (reference sequence). CDR3 residues: CSASGVYEQYF. DNA for the CDR3: TGCAGTGCTTCAGGTGTCTACGAGCAGTACTTC.

This clonotype was counted ten times or more. V gene TRBV2 combines with J gene TRBJ1-2, with D hard to call. Germline-derived CDR1 and CDR2 are SNHLY and FYNNEI. This CDR3 contains 14 residues. Trimming shortened V by 7 bases and J by 3 bases, and 15 bases separated the two germline ends. CDR3 sequence reads: CASMTPEHYYGYTF. CDR3 nucleotide sequence: TGTGCCAGCATGACACCGGAACACTACTATGGCTACACCTTC.

This rearrangement joins TRBV5-1 to TRBJ1-1; D perhaps matches TRBD1 (5 bases). The CDR3 loop spans 14 amino acids. Looked up from germline, CDR1 is SGHRS and CDR2 is YFSETQ. Trimming left V 6 bases short and J 1 base short, with 13 bases between. The CDR3 is CASNPGTGNTEAFF. The CDR3 bases are TGCGCCAGCAACCCCGGGACCGGGAACACTGAAGCTTTCTTT. Variable domain in full (rest from reference TRBV5-1 and TRBJ1-1): KAGVTQTPRYLIKTRGQQVTLSCSPISGHRSVSWYQQTPGQGLQFLFEYFSETQRNKGNFPGRFSGRQFSNSRSEMNVSTLELGDSALYLCASNPGTGNTEAFFGQGTRLTVV.

This clonotype was picked up many times. The chain is built from TRBV20-1 and TRBJ1-1, with D hard to call. V dropped 4 bases and J dropped 2 bases, with 14 bases sitting between them. In germline, CDR1 is DFQATT, CDR2 SNEGSKA (reference sequence). The CDR3 is made up of 14 amino acids. The CDR3 bases are TGCAGTGCTAAGGGCCCCCTAGGTAACACTGAAGCTTTCTTT. As protein: CSAKGPLGNTEAFF.